The 24 T cell receptor beta chains reported below all come from one sample, sequenced in a study of PD-1 blockade in classical Hodgkin lymphoma. Time point given: cycle 4 day 1 (C4D1), after about 6 weeks of nivolumab. Each patient relapsed following autologous stem cell transplantation, and prior brentuximab vedotin exposure differed. Sequencing used immunoSEQ multiplex PCR; TCRdb keeps in-frame clones, though not all of them. Counted here are 85,000 to 90,000 clones, over 75% occurring once; the ten biggest clones make up around 2.7%. This sample comprised peripheral blood mononuclear cells (PBMCs), obtained before the fourth cycle of nivolumab. These receptors were collected from a human donor with classical Hodgkin lymphoma.

CDR3 loop: CASSVDPGSSYEQYF. As DNA, the CDR3 is TGTGCCAGCAGCGTAGATCCGGGGAGCTCCTACGAGCAGTACTTC. The chain is built from TRBV9 and TRBJ2-7, with a weak D call TRBD2 (5 bases). Trimming took 0 bases from V and 0 from J, leaving 10 bases between them. Germline CDR1 and CDR2: SGDLS and YYNGEE. This CDR3 has 15 amino acids.

V usage is TRBV9 and J usage is TRBJ1-2; D remains unclear. The CDR3 has 15 amino acids. The V gene lost 0 bases and the J gene lost 8 bases, with 17 bases spanning the gap. Germline CDR1 is SGDLS and CDR2 is YYNGEE. CDR3 nucleotides: TGTGCCAGCAGCGTAGGGGCAGCCACTATGGGCGGCTACACCTTC. It is translated as CASSVGAATMGGYTF.

The gene calls are TRBV6-7 and TRBJ2-7; possibly TRBD2 for D (6 bases). TRBV6-7 is labeled an ORF, and its function is uncertain. Trimming left V 9 bases short and J 1 base short, with 10 bases between. The CDR3 loop spans 12 amino acids. The chain's CDR3 is CARGGGSYEQYF. CDR3 in DNA: TGTGCCAGGGGTGGGGGGTCCTACGAGCAGTACTTC.

This chain joins TRBV9 and TRBJ2-1; 10 positions agree with TRBD2. Germline V gene sequence: CDR1 SGDLS, CDR2 YYNGEE. The CDR3 covers 14 residues. The trim removed 2 bases at V and 7 bases at J, leaving 3 bases unmatched. The CDR3 nucleotides read TGTGCCAGCAGCGTGGGACTAGCGATGAATGAGCAGTTCTTC. Residues: CASSVGLAMNEQFF.

This chain joins TRBV7-2 and TRBJ1-3; D gene unclear. CDR1 and CDR2 from the germline V gene are SGHTA and FQGNSA. The CDR3 is 14 residues long. Trimming stripped 1 base from V and 3 bases from J, with 7 bases between. DNA of the CDR3: TGTGCCAGCAGCTTAGAACGGGATGGAAACACCATATATTTT. Translating it yields CASSLERDGNTIYF.

The J gene is TRBJ1-2, the V gene TRBV27; 10 nucleotides agree with TRBD1. Germline CDR1 is MNHEY and CDR2 is SMNVEV (reference sequence). This CDR3 spans 15 amino acids. V dropped 3 bases and J dropped 4; count of bases not matched to a gene: 5. CDR3 nucleotides: TGTGCCAGCAGTTTTCTCGGACAGGGGGGCTATGGCTACACCTTC. Translation gives CASSFLGQGGYGYTF.

The chain employs TRBV11-2 and TRBJ2-3; D gene unclear. CDR1 is SGHAT, CDR2 FQNNGV, per germline. The ends were cut back, 5 bases at V and 2 bases at J, with 2 bases in the middle. The CDR3 sequence is 11 residues long. CDR3: CASSPTDTQYF. CDR3 nucleotide sequence: TGTGCCAGCAGCCCCACAGATACGCAGTATTTT.

The J gene is TRBJ2-3, the V gene TRBV19; perhaps TRBD1 as D (6 bases). V was pared by 5 bases and J by 0 bases, with 12 bases between. The CDR3 has 15 residues. The germline V gene has CDR1 LNHDA and CDR2 SQIVND (reference sequence). CDR3 in amino acids: CASSPRTASTDTQYF. The CDR3 DNA reads TGTGCCAGTAGTCCCCGGACAGCTAGCACAGATACGCAGTATTTT.

V usage is TRBV7-3 and J usage is TRBJ2-7; 7 bases line up with TRBD1. The CDR3 runs 15 residues. V shed 6 bases, J shed 4 bases, and the junction held 12 bases outside the gene matches. Germline-derived CDR1 and CDR2 are SGHTA and FQGTGA. In DNA form, the CDR3 reads TGTGCCAGCAGTCCGACAGGGTCCCCCTCGTACGAGCAGTACTTC. This codes for CASSPTGSPSYEQYF.

The chain links TRBV2 to TRBJ1-1; no definite D call. V dropped 8 bases and J dropped 0 bases, with 10 bases sitting between them. The CDR3 is 13 amino acids. Germline CDR1 is SNHLY and CDR2 is FYNNEI. In DNA form, the CDR3 reads TGTGCCAGCGGATCGTGGGTGAACACTGAAGCTTTCTTT. Protein product: CASGSWVNTEAFF.

This chain uses TRBV10-3 with TRBJ2-3, with 8 nucleotides matching TRBD2. The V gene's germline CDR1 is ENHRY and CDR2 SYGVKD. This CDR3 has 16 residues. The trim removed 3 bases at V and 2 bases at J, leaving 7 bases unmatched. The DNA for the CDR3 is TGTGCCATCAGTGAAGCTAGCGGGTTCTACACAGATACGCAGTATTTT. This sequence encodes CAISEASGFYTDTQYF.

The chain carries TRBV4-3 and TRBJ2-2; maybe TRBD1 (6 bases). Trimming stripped 3 bases from V and 2 bases from J, with 13 bases between. This CDR3 is 16 amino acids long. Looked up from germline, CDR1 is LGHNA and CDR2 is YSLEER. The CDR3 sequence is CASSQWVGGNTGELFF. In DNA form, the CDR3 reads TGCGCCAGCAGCCAGTGGGTTGGGGGCAACACCGGGGAGCTGTTTTTT.

CDR3 residues: CASSLDQGHQPQHF. DNA for the CDR3: TGTGCCAGCAGCTTAGACCAGGGCCATCAGCCCCAGCATTTT. The J gene is TRBJ1-5, the V gene TRBV7-9, with D possibly TRBD1 on 5 matching bases. Trimming removed 1 base at V and 5 bases at J, with 9 bases between. CDR3 size: 14 residues. In germline, CDR1 is SEHNR, CDR2 FQNEAQ (reference sequence).

This clone has just one count. The V gene is TRBV2, the J gene TRBJ2-2; maybe TRBD1 (5 bases). V was shortened by 5 bases and J by 6 bases, with 13 bases between the two germline ends. In germline, CDR1 is SNHLY, CDR2 FYNNEI. There are 14 residues in the CDR3. CDR3 in DNA: TGTGCCAGCAGTCCTCTAGGGGAATCCGGGGAGCTGTTTTTT. Translation gives CASSPLGESGELFF.

CDR3 DNA: TGTGCCTGGTGCGGGGTAAAACAGACCGGGGAGCTGTTTTTT. This codes for CAWCGVKQTGELFF. The V call is TRBV30, the J call TRBJ2-2, with D possibly TRBD2 on 6 matching bases. The CDR3 has 14 residues. Germline CDR1 is GTSNPN and CDR2 is SVGIG (reference sequence). V lost 5 bases to trimming and J lost 5 bases, with 15 bases between them.

The chain has TRBV19 and TRBJ2-1; 7 nucleotides line up with TRBD2. This CDR3 has 13 residues. Per the germline V gene, CDR1 is LNHDA and CDR2 is SQIVND (reference sequence). V shed 5 bases and J 8 bases; nucleotides not matched to a gene: 6. The CDR3 nucleotides are TGTGCCAGTAGTTTCGGACTAGTCTATGAGCAGTTCTTC. It specifies CASSFGLVYEQFF.

Concerning this clone: The identical CDR3 is also encoded by other nucleotide sequences in the sample. The chain couples TRBV7-6 to TRBJ2-3; possibly TRBD1 or TRBD2 for D (5 bases each). The CDR3 has 14 amino acids. Germline V gives CDR1 SGHVS, CDR2 FNYEAQ. The V end was cut by 0 bases, the J end by 1 base, with 5 bases between. In DNA form, the CDR3 reads TGTGCCAGCAGCTTAGCGGGGGGCACAGATACGCAGTATTTT. Amino acid sequence: CASSLAGGTDTQYF.

The chain uses TRBV7-8 and TRBJ1-1; a possible D gene is TRBD1 (5 bases). Trimming took 3 bases from V and 6 from J, leaving 17 bases between them. The CDR3 sequence is 15 residues long. Germline CDR1 reads SGHVS; CDR2 reads FQNEAQ. The CDR3 nucleotides are TGTGCCAGCAGCTTGGCCACGGAGAGGGGCCCTGAAGCTTTCTTT. It translates to CASSLATERGPEAFF. Full variable domain (missing parts from reference TRBV7-8 and TRBJ1-1): GAGVSQSPRYKVAKRGQDVALRCDPISGHVSLFWYQQALGQGPEFLTYFQNEAQLDKSGLPSDRFFAERPEGSVSTLKIQRTQQEDSAVYLCASSLATERGPEAFFGQGTRLTVV.

CDR3 in amino acids: CASSSGVRSYGYTF. CDR3 DNA: TGTGCCAGCAGCTCCGGGGTTAGAAGCTATGGCTACACCTTC. This chain uses TRBV7-8 with TRBJ1-2; D gene ambiguous. The CDR3 extends over 14 amino acids. Germline assignment: CDR1 SGHVS and CDR2 FQNEAQ. Trimming stripped 4 bases from V and 4 bases from J, with 13 bases between.

This chain uses TRBV4-2 with TRBJ2-7; D call uncertain. This CDR3 spans 11 amino acids. Germline-derived CDR1 and CDR2 are LGHNA and YNFKEQ. Trimming cost V 0 bases and J 13 bases, with 10 bases left between them. CDR3 protein: CASSQDGGFYF. The CDR3 region has the DNA TGTGCCAGCAGCCAAGATGGCGGATTTTACTTC.

The chain employs TRBV5-8 and TRBJ2-5, with D perhaps given as TRBD1 or TRBD2 (5 bases each). CDR3 size: 15 residues. Germline V gives CDR1 SGHTS, CDR2 YDEGEE. V was trimmed by 4 bases and J by 1 base, leaving 14 bases between them. The CDR3 DNA follows: TGTGCCAGCAGCGGACCGGGACGCCGCCAAGAGACCCAGTACTTC. Translating gives CASSGPGRRQETQYF. Combining the CDR3 with reference TRBV5-8 and TRBJ2-5 gives the whole variable domain EAGVTQSPTHLIKTRGQQATLRCSPISGHTSVYWYQQALGLGLQFLLWYDEGEERNRGNFPPRFSGRQFPNYSSELNVNALELEDSALYLCASSGPGRRQETQYFGPGTRLLVL.

This chain links TRBV6-1 with TRBJ1-1; maybe TRBD1 (5 bases). Trimming removed 2 bases at V and 0 bases at J, with 7 bases between. There are 14 residues in the CDR3. CDR1 and CDR2 from the germline V gene are MNHNS and SASEGT. Here the CDR3 reads CASSEQGVNTEAFF. CDR3 coding DNA: TGTGCCAGCAGTGAACAAGGGGTGAACACTGAAGCTTTCTTT.

The chain is built from TRBV7-7 and TRBJ2-2, with TRBD1 matching over 8 bases. CDR3 size: 16 residues. The germline CDR1 and CDR2 sequences are SSHAT and FNYEAQ (reference sequence). V dropped 5 bases and J dropped 0; count of bases not matched to a gene: 5. CDR3 sequence: CASSAGQGTNTGELFF. Here the CDR3 DNA reads TGTGCCAGCAGCGCAGGACAGGGAACGAACACCGGGGAGCTGTTTTTT.

V gene TRBV30 combines with J gene TRBJ1-5; D gene uncertain. Trimming took off 0 bases at V and 7 bases at J, with 13 bases between the two ends. Germline values: CDR1 GTSNPN, CDR2 SVGIG (reference sequence). The CDR3 has 14 amino acids. This chain's CDR3 is CAWSVRVSYQPQHF. The CDR3 DNA reads TGTGCCTGGAGTGTGAGGGTTTCGTACCAGCCCCAGCATTTT.